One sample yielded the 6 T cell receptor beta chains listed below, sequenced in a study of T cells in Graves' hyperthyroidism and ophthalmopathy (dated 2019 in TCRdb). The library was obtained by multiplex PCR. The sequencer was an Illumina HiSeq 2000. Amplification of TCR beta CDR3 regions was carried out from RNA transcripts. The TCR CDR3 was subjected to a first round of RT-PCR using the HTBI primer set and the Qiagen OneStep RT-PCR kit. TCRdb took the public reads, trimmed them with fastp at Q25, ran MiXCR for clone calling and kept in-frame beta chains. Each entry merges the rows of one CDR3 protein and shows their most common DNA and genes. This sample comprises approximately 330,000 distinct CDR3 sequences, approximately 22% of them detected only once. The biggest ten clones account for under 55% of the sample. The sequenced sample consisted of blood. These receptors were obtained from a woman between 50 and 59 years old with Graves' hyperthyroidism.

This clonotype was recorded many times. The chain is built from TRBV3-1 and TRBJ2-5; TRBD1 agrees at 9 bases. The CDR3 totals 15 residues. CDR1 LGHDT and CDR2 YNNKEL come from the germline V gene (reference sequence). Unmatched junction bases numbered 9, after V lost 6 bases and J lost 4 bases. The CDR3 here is CASSLTGGLGETQYF. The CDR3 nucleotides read TGTGCCAGCAGTCTAACAGGGGGCTTAGGAGAGACCCAGTACTTC.

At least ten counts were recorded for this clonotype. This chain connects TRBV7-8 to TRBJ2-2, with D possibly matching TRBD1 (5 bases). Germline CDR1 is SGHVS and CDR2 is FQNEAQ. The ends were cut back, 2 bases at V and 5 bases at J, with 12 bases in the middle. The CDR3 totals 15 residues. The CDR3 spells CASSLFQGVTGELFF. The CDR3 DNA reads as TGTGCCAGCAGCTTATTTCAAGGGGTAACCGGGGAGCTGTTTTTT.

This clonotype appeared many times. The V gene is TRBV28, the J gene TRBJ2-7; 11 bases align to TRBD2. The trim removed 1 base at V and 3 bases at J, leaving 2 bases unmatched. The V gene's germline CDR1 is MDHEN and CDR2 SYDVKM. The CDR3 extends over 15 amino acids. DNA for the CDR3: TGTGCCAGCAGTTTATTAGCGGGGGGGCTCTACGAGCAGTACTTC. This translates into CASSLLAGGLYEQYF. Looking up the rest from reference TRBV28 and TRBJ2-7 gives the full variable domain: DVKVTQSSRYLVKRTGEKVFLECVQDMDHENMFWYRQDPGLGLRLIYFSYDVKMKEKGDIPEGYSVSREKKERFSLILESASTNQTSMYLCASSLLAGGLYEQYFGPGTRLTVT.

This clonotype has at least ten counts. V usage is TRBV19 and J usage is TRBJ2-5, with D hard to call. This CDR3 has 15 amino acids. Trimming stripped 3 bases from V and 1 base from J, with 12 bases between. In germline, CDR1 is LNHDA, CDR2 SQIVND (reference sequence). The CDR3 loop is CASSILRPTQETQYF. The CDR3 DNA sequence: TGTGCCAGTAGTATTCTGCGCCCGACCCAAGAGACCCAGTACTTC.

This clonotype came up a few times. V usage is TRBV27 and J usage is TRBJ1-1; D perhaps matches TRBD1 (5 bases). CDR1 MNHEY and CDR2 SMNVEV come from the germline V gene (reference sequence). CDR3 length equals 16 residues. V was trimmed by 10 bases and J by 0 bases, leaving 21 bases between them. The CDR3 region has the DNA TGTGCCACCCGACCGGGGACTCCATACTTGAACACTGAAGCTTTCTTT. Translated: CATRPGTPYLNTEAFF.

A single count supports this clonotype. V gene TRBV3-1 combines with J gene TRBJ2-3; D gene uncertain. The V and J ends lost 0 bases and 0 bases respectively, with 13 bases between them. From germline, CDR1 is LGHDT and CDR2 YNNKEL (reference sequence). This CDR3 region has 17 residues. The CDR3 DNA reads TGTGCCAGCAGCCAAGATTCGCGACGACTGAGCACAGATACGCAGTATTTT. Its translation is CASSQDSRRLSTDTQYF.